A single sample gave rise to the 16 T cell receptor beta chains below, sequenced in a study of Graves' ophthalmopathy and Graves' hyperthyroidism. The study amplified TCR beta CDR3 regions using RNA transcripts. The first-round RT-PCR employed HTBI primers together with the Qiagen OneStep RT-PCR kit. A multiplex PCR was then performed as the second round. One entry per CDR3 protein, called by TCRdb with MiXCR from the multiplex PCR reads. The table includes hundreds of thousands of distinct CDR3 sequences, less than 20% detected once. Sample: peripheral blood. The receptors originated from a woman between 18 and 29 years old with stable Graves' hyperthyroidism.

The sample holds many counts of this clonotype. The chain uses TRBV29-1 and TRBJ1-2; 10 bases agree with TRBD1. V shed 6 bases and J 6 bases; nucleotides not matched to a gene: 19. Germline-derived CDR1 and CDR2 are SQVTM and ANQGSEA. The CDR3 covers 17 residues. This CDR3 reads CSVPSRDRGVDSDGYTF. The CDR3 coding sequence is TGCAGCGTACCCTCCCGGGACAGGGGAGTAGACTCGGATGGCTACACCTTC.

V gene TRBV7-9 combines with J gene TRBJ1-2; D remains unclear. Germline CDR1 is SEHNR and CDR2 is FQNEAQ (reference sequence). V lost 1 base and J 4 bases, leaving 7 bases between the germline ends. This CDR3 contains 13 residues. The CDR3 protein is CASSLGDRYGYTF. In nucleotides, the CDR3 is TGTGCCAGCAGCTTAGGGGATCGCTATGGCTACACCTTC. Full variable domain (remainder filled in from reference TRBV7-9 and TRBJ1-2): DTGVSQNPRHKITKRGQNVTFRCDPISEHNRLYWYRQTLGQGPEFLTYFQNEAQLEKSRLLSDRFSAERPKGSFSTLEIQRTEQGDSAMYLCASSLGDRYGYTFGSGTRLTVV.

This clonotype was counted many times. CDR3 region: CASSTPREGYEQYF. CDR3 nucleotide sequence: TGTGCCAGCTCCACTCCCAGGGAGGGCTACGAGCAGTACTTC. The rearrangement joins TRBV6-1 to TRBJ2-7; 7 bases are shared with TRBD2. Germline loops: CDR1 MNHNS, CDR2 SASEGT. Germline trimming cut 8 bases from V and 3 bases from J; bases unmatched to any gene: 10. This CDR3 is 14 amino acids long.

The rearrangement links TRBV6-4 to TRBJ2-7, with 7 bases that match TRBD2. Per germline, CDR1 MRHNA and CDR2 SNTAGT. The ends lost 6 bases at V and 0 bases at J; junction bases unmatched: 5. The CDR3 has 14 residues. CDR3 amino acids: CASRAGLSSYEQYF. In DNA, the CDR3 is TGTGCCAGCAGAGCGGGACTGAGCTCCTACGAGCAGTACTTC.

The V gene is TRBV27, the J gene TRBJ1-5, with 7 positions matching TRBD1. J lost 7 bases, V lost 1 base, and 7 bases had no gene match. The CDR3 is 15 amino acids. Germline values: CDR1 MNHEY, CDR2 SMNVEV (reference sequence). The CDR3 spells CASSLWGGGGQPQHF. The CDR3 DNA reads as TGTGCCAGCAGTTTATGGGGAGGGGGCGGCCAGCCCCAGCATTTT.

This chain connects TRBV7-9 to TRBJ1-2; a weak D match, TRBD1 (5 bases). V gave up 5 bases and J gave up 3 bases, with 10 bases separating them. The CDR3 runs to 13 residues. CDR1 SEHNR and CDR2 FQNEAQ come from the germline V gene (reference sequence). The CDR3 DNA reads as TGTGCCAGCAGCGAGGAAGGGGACTATGGCTACACCTTC. This translates into CASSEEGDYGYTF.

This clonotype showed up many times. This chain connects TRBV2 to TRBJ1-5; D remains ambiguous. There are 15 residues in the CDR3. Germline CDR1 is SNHLY and CDR2 is FYNNEI. Trimming cost V 6 bases and J 0 bases, with 12 bases left between them. In DNA form, the CDR3 reads TGTGCCAGCAGCGTAGAGATGAATAGCAATCAGCCCCAGCATTTT. Its protein is CASSVEMNSNQPQHF.

This clonotype was counted many times. J is TRBJ2-5 and V is TRBV5-4; D might be TRBD1 (6 bases). Germline assignment: CDR1 SGHNT and CDR2 YYREEE (reference sequence). CDR3 length: 13 amino acids. V was clipped by 4 bases and J by 3 bases, with 10 bases between them. CDR3 sequence reads: CASSGHREETQYF. As DNA, the CDR3 is TGTGCCAGCAGCGGACACAGGGAAGAGACCCAGTACTTC.

This clonotype occurred a few times. The gene calls are TRBV19 and TRBJ1-5; TRBD1 might be the D (6 bases). Germline lookup yields CDR1 LNHDA and CDR2 SQIVND (reference sequence). The CDR3 is 15 amino acids. V was shortened by 5 bases and J by 3 bases, with 14 bases between the two germline ends. The CDR3, as DNA: TGTGCCAGTAGTTATGGGGGACAACCCAATCAGCCCCAGCATTTT. Translating it yields CASSYGGQPNQPQHF. The full variable domain, with the rest looked up from reference TRBV19 and TRBJ1-5, is DGGITQSPKYLFRKEGQNVTLSCEQNLNHDAMYWYRQDPGQGLRLIYYSQIVNDFQKGDIAEGYSVSREKKESFPLTVTSAQKNPTAFYLCASSYGGQPNQPQHFGDGTRLSIL.

This clonotype was observed many times. The rearrangement uses TRBV12-5 and TRBJ2-7; no clear D. The CDR3 has 14 amino acids. The V gene's germline CDR1 is LGHNT and CDR2 FRNRAP. Trimming left V 2 bases short and J 2 bases short, with 10 bases between. CDR3 in amino acids: CASGLIAAPYEQYF. CDR3 in DNA: TGTGCTAGTGGTTTGATCGCGGCCCCCTACGAGCAGTACTTC.

This clonotype was observed many times. The chain is built from TRBV6-1 and TRBJ1-6; D perhaps matches TRBD1 (5 bases). The CDR3 length is 17 residues. The germline V gene has CDR1 MNHNS and CDR2 SASEGT. Between the trimmed V and J ends, which lost 0 bases and 3 bases, there was a span of 12 bases. CDR3 in amino acids: CASSEAFDSYYNSPLHF. The CDR3 DNA is TGTGCCAGCAGTGAAGCGTTCGACAGTTACTATAATTCACCCCTCCACTTT.

With respect to this clonotype: A junction boundary mismatches the germline segment, possibly from a read error. V gene TRBV6-1 combines with J gene TRBJ1-1; D might be TRBD1 (5 bases). The CDR3 totals 14 residues. Looked up from germline, CDR1 is MNHNS and CDR2 is SASEGT. CDR3 sequence (DNA): TGTGCCAGCAGAGAACAGGTCCCGAACACTGATGCTTTCTTT. This codes for CASREQVPNTDAFF.

This clonotype was seen repeatedly, ten times or more. J is TRBJ1-3 and V is TRBV5-5; D is uncertain. The CDR3 is 16 residues long. Trimming left V 2 bases short and J 0 bases short, with 12 bases between. Germline V gene lookup returns CDR1 SGHKS and CDR2 YYEKEE (reference sequence). CDR3 in amino acids: CASSFSLARSGNTIYF. DNA of the CDR3: TGTGCCAGCAGCTTTTCCCTCGCCCGCTCTGGAAACACCATATATTTT.

This clonotype showed up many times. CDR3 protein: CASSFGGGLGYTF. In DNA, the CDR3 is TGTGCCAGCAGTTTCGGAGGAGGCCTCGGCTACACCTTC. The J gene is TRBJ1-2, the V gene TRBV27; D call uncertain. Germline-derived CDR1 and CDR2 are MNHEY and SMNVEV (reference sequence). This CDR3 contains 13 residues. Trimming stripped 3 bases from V and 8 bases from J, with 13 bases between.

The CDR3 sequence: CASSQTGMGQPQHF. The CDR3 region has the DNA TGTGCCAGCAGTCAAACAGGGATGGGGCAGCCCCAGCATTTT. The V call is TRBV12-3 or TRBV12-4, the J call TRBJ1-5; D perhaps matches TRBD1 (6 bases). The CDR3 extends over 14 amino acids. The V end was cut by 5 bases, the J end by 7 bases, with 15 bases between.

This clonotype was counted at least ten times. The CDR3 loop is CASGTVDRNQPQHF. CDR3 coding DNA: TGTGCCAGTGGGACAGTTGATCGCAATCAGCCCCAGCATTTT. The V and J genes are TRBV6-1 and TRBJ1-5, with TRBD1 identical over 7 bases. This CDR3 is 14 amino acids long. The V gene's germline CDR1 is MNHNS and CDR2 SASEGT. Trimming took 9 bases from V and 2 from J; bases not matched to a gene: 7.